This T cell receptor beta chain was retrieved from a study of memory CD4+ T cells and cytomegalovirus serostatus. Study at large: This sample comes from healthy Belgian adults, 9 CMV seropositive, roughly 22 seronegative.

After removal of 0 bases from V and 6 bases from J, the junction contained 7 bases not matched to a gene. CDR1 is MNHEY, CDR2 SMNVEV, per germline (reference sequence). CDR3 size: 15 residues. This clone was seen just once. What it binds is unknown. Overall study findings and caveats: About two fifths of the roughly 160 known CMV-associated TCRbeta sequences appeared in CD4+ memory. Repertoires predicted CMV serostatus with median bootstrapped AUC of approximately 0.95.

The sort gate was single viable CD3+CD4+CD8-CD45RO+ cells for memory CD4+ T cells. The protocol was immunoSEQ multiplex PCR, while the TCRdb copy is restricted to in-frame clones and leaves out a portion. The sample carries tens of thousands of clones, 77% recorded once. The sequence derives from an adult in good health and CMV-seronegative. Sequencing input: memory CD4+ T cells from blood. The genes are TRBV27 and TRBJ2-7; TRBD1 matches at 8 bases. The CDR3 DNA is TGTGCCAGCAGTTTATCAGCCCCCGACAGGGGCGAGCAGTACTTC. It is translated as CASSLSAPDRGEQYF.